This TCR beta chain was captured by sequencing in a study of cytomegalovirus exposure and HLA in healthy donors. CDR3 length: 13 residues. V shed 5 bases, J shed 4 bases, and the junction held 2 bases outside the gene matches. CDR1 WSHSY and CDR2 SAAADI come from the germline V gene. As concerns this clone: The target antigen is unknown.

Study-wide results and limits: Many donors carried some public TCRs, although rarity characterized most TCR sequences. TCR clusters originating in the first cohort tended to co-occur in the roughly 120 validation repertoires, according to a later analysis.

The protocol was immunoSEQ multiplex PCR, while the TCRdb copy is restricted to in-frame clones and leaves out a portion. The sample lists 130,000 to 150,000 clones; around 90% were seen once. The sequenced sample consisted of PBMCs. The V gene is TRBV10-2, the J gene TRBJ1-2, with TRBD1 matching over 9 bases. This receptor was obtained from a man younger than 35 in good health and CMV-seropositive. The CDR3 here is CASSSTGGYGYTF. CDR3 bases: TGCGCCAGCAGTTCGACAGGGGGCTATGGCTACACCTTC.